A selection of T cell receptor beta chains follows, all from one sample in a study of CD8 T cells in Susac syndrome. One entry per CDR3 protein, called by TCRdb with MiXCR from the immunoSEQ multiplex PCR reads. The sample has about 130,000 distinct CDR3 sequences, approximately 96% seen once. The specimen sequenced was CD8+ T cells from PBMCs. These receptors originate from a human donor with Susac syndrome. CDR3s include the opening cysteine and the closing phenylalanine or tryptophan. The D gene is left open where the match is weak. Size is stated for part of the rows, as once, few or many counts, or as a class when the clone is expanded.

>TRBJ1-1|TRBD1|TRBV25-1|.
CASSGDRATEAFF
TGTGCCAGCAGCGGTGACAGGGCCACTGAAGCTTTCTTT
>TRBJ1-5|.|TRBV6-4|.
CASSDNENQPQHF
TGTGCCAGCAGTGACAACGAGAATCAGCCCCAGCATTTT
>TRBJ2-1|TRBD2|TRBV9|.
CASSVAGGSSYNEQFF
TGTGCCAGCAGCGTAGCGGGCGGGAGCTCCTACAATGAGCAGTTCTTC
>TRBJ2-1|TRBD2|TRBV4-2|.
CASSIRLADVYNEQFF
TGTGCCAGCAGCATCAGACTAGCGGACGTCTACAATGAGCAGTTCTTC
>TRBJ1-2|TRBD1|TRBV15|.
CATSRDRQGNYGYTF
TGTGCCACCAGCAGGGACAGACAGGGAAACTATGGCTACACCTTC
>TRBJ2-1|TRBD2|TRBV30|.
CAWGELAGYNEQFF
TGTGCCTGGGGTGAACTAGCGGGGTACAATGAGCAGTTCTTC
>TRBJ2-1|TRBD1|TRBV28|.
CASSFDRVSYNEQFF
TGTGCCAGCAGTTTTGACAGGGTGTCATACAATGAGCAGTTCTTC
>TRBJ2-4|.|TRBV3-1|.
CASSQDSALAKNIQYF
TGTGCCAGCAGCCAAGATTCGGCACTAGCCAAAAACATTCAGTACTTC
>TRBJ1-5|TRBD1|TRBV12-5|.
CASGSPGQGANQPQHF
TGTGCTAGTGGGTCCCCGGGACAGGGAGCGAATCAGCCCCAGCATTTT
>TRBJ2-7|TRBD2|TRBV13|.
CASSPAGTSGPSYEQYF
TGTGCCAGCAGCCCCGCCGGGACTAGCGGGCCTTCCTACGAGCAGTACTTC
>TRBJ1-2|.|TRBV30|.
CAWSILETGGYGYTF
TGTGCCTGGAGTATATTGGAGACAGGAGGCTATGGCTACACCTTC
>TRBJ1-3|.|TRBV30|.
CAWRAGGNTIYF
TGTGCCTGGAGGGCAGGTGGAAACACCATATATTTT
>TRBJ2-7|.|TRBV27|.
CASSLVPGAYEQYF
TGTGCCAGCAGTTTGGTTCCAGGGGCCTACGAGCAGTACTTC
>TRBJ2-3|.|TRBV6-6|.
CASSHGPIDTQYF
TGTGCCAGCAGCCACGGGCCTATTGATACGCAGTATTTT
>TRBJ2-5|.|TRBV5-6|.
CASSDQGPQETQYF
TGTGCCAGCAGCGACCAGGGCCCCCAAGAGACCCAGTACTTC
>TRBJ1-4|TRBD1|TRBV4-1|.
CASSPLWTGEDEKLFF
TGCGCCAGCAGCCCCCTATGGACAGGGGAGGATGAAAAACTGTTTTTT
>TRBJ2-5|.|TRBV2|.
CASSDLHRLETQYF
TGTGCCAGCAGTGATTTACACCGCCTGGAGACCCAGTACTTC
>TRBJ2-1|.|TRBV7-8|.
CASSLIYNEQFF
TGTGCCAGCAGCTTAATCTACAATGAGCAGTTCTTC
>TRBJ2-2|.|TRBV12-3/TRBV12-4|.
CASSSELNTGELFF
TGTGCCAGCAGTTCGGAGTTGAACACCGGGGAGCTGTTTTTT
>TRBJ2-7|.|TRBV29-1|.
CSVAGGTGIDEQYF
TGCAGCGTTGCGGGAGGGACAGGGATCGACGAGCAGTACTTC
>TRBJ1-2|TRBD1|TRBV4-3|.
CASSHLTGDYGYTF
TGCGCCAGCAGCCACCTCACAGGGGACTATGGCTACACCTTC
>TRBJ2-7|.|TRBV30|.
CAWSVGTGAPYEQYF
TGTGCCTGGAGTGTAGGAACGGGAGCCCCCTACGAGCAGTACTTC
>TRBJ2-3|TRBD2|TRBV12-3/TRBV12-4|.
CASSTGLDGADTQYF
TGTGCCAGCAGCACGGGACTAGACGGAGCAGATACGCAGTATTTT
>TRBJ2-1|TRBD2|TRBV20-1|.
CSARDGTSGVYNEQFF
TGCAGTGCTAGAGATGGGACTAGCGGGGTCTACAATGAGCAGTTCTTC
>TRBJ2-7|.|TRBV20-1|.
CSATVVDGREQYF
TGCAGTGCAACAGTCGTCGATGGGCGGGAGCAGTACTTC
>TRBJ1-1|TRBD1|TRBV5-1|.
CASSSDRVGTEAFF
TGCGCCAGCAGCTCCGACAGGGTGGGCACTGAAGCTTTCTTT
>TRBJ2-5|.|TRBV12-3/TRBV12-4|.
CASSLPGAQETQYF
TGTGCCAGCAGTTTGCCGGGTGCCCAAGAGACCCAGTACTTC
>TRBJ2-5|TRBD2|TRBV5-6|once
CTSSFGGGPQETQYF
TGTACCAGCAGCTTCGGGGGAGGGCCTCAGGAGACCCAGTACTTC
>TRBJ2-2|.|TRBV29-1|.
CTIKRQNTGELFF
TGCACCATTAAGCGGCAAAACACCGGGGAGCTGTTTTTT
>TRBJ2-1|.|TRBV13|.
CASSFGQNPVNEQFF
TGTGCCAGCAGCTTTGGGCAGAATCCTGTCAATGAGCAGTTCTTC
>TRBJ1-2|TRBD1|TRBV14|.
CASSQAGQEVYGYTF
TGTGCCAGCAGCCAAGCGGGACAGGAGGTCTATGGCTACACCTTC
>TRBJ2-7|.|TRBV12-3/TRBV12-4|.
CASSSVTGALSYEQYF
TGTGCCAGCAGTTCCGTTACAGGAGCCCTCTCCTACGAGCAGTACTTC
>TRBJ2-5|.|TRBV5-6|.
CASSLEGEGEETQYF
TGTGCCAGCAGCTTGGAAGGGGAGGGGGAAGAGACCCAGTACTTC
>TRBJ2-6|.|TRBV30|.
CAAFGGSGANVLTF
TGTGCCGCTTTTGGGGGGTCTGGGGCCAACGTCCTGACTTTC
>TRBJ2-3|.|TRBV6-1|.
CASRLGAISRTDTQYF
TGTGCCAGCAGACTGGGAGCAATCTCACGCACAGATACGCAGTATTTT
>TRBJ2-5|.|TRBV2|.
CASSELGGRQETQYF
TGTGCCAGCAGTGAATTGGGGGGCCGACAAGAGACCCAGTACTTC
>TRBJ1-1|TRBD1|TRBV5-1|once
CASSWGSTGGVNTEAFF
TGCGCCAGCAGCTGGGGGTCGACAGGGGGGGTTAACACTGAAGCTTTCTTT
>TRBJ2-6|.|TRBV9|.
CASRATAGANVLTF
TGTGCCAGCAGAGCAACGGCTGGGGCCAACGTCCTGACTTTC
>TRBJ2-1|TRBD1|TRBV6-5|few
CASSSGTGSYNEQFF
TGTGCCAGCAGTTCCGGGACAGGGTCCTACAATGAGCAGTTCTTC
>TRBJ2-1|.|TRBV6-5|.
CASSRLAGAYNEQFF
TGTGCCAGCAGTAGGCTAGCCGGGGCCTACAATGAGCAGTTCTTC
>TRBJ2-5|.|TRBV12-3/TRBV12-4|.
CASSSEREETQYF
TGTGCCAGCAGTTCCGAGAGAGAAGAGACCCAGTACTTC
>TRBJ2-3|.|TRBV5-1|once
CASSLGGGGSLDTQYF
TGCGCCAGCAGCTTGGGAGGCGGCGGGTCTTTGGATACGCAGTATTTT
>TRBJ2-3|TRBD1|TRBV15|.
CATSIIRGDTQYF
TGTGCCACCAGCATTATCAGGGGGGATACGCAGTATTTT
>TRBJ1-6|TRBD1|TRBV20-1|.
CSARDAGGASPLHF
TGCAGTGCTAGAGATGCAGGGGGCGCGTCACCCCTCCACTTT
>TRBJ2-3|.|TRBV19|once
CASIATSTDTQYF
TGTGCCAGTATTGCAACTAGCACAGATACGCAGTATTTT
>TRBJ2-4|TRBD1|TRBV5-4|.
CASSLVGQGTKNIQYF
TGTGCCAGCAGCTTGGTGGGACAGGGGACAAAAAACATTCAGTACTTC
>TRBJ2-3|.|TRBV4-1|.
CASSQWENTQYF
TGCGCCAGCAGCCAGTGGGAGAATACGCAGTATTTT
>TRBJ2-5|TRBD2|TRBV27|.
CASSVTGTSGEETQYF
TGTGCCAGCAGTGTAACCGGGACTAGCGGAGAAGAGACCCAGTACTTC
>TRBJ1-1|.|TRBV28|.
CASSPFNTEAFF
TGTGCCAGCAGCCCTTTTAACACTGAAGCTTTCTTT
>TRBJ2-1|TRBD2|TRBV7-2|.
CASSLALASGRNNEQFF
TGTGCCAGCAGCTTAGCGCTGGCTAGCGGCCGAAACAATGAGCAGTTCTTC
>TRBJ2-1|TRBD2|TRBV3-1|.
CASSHAGGLNEQFF
TGTGCCAGCAGCCATGCGGGGGGCCTGAATGAGCAGTTCTTC
>TRBJ2-7|TRBD1|TRBV20-1|.
CSARDTGQGALEQYF
TGCAGTGCTAGAGATACTGGACAGGGGGCGCTCGAGCAGTACTTC
>TRBJ2-3|TRBD1|TRBV7-3|.
CASSFGTGGANAQYF
TGTGCCAGCAGCTTTGGGACAGGGGGCGCAAACGCCCAGTATTTT
>TRBJ1-1|.|TRBV20-1|.
CSAWYTEAFF
TGCAGTGCTTGGTACACTGAAGCTTTCTTT
>TRBJ2-1|.|TRBV9|.
CASSSQAGGASYNEQFF
TGTGCCAGCAGCTCCCAGGCGGGCGGGGCCTCATACAATGAGCAGTTCTTC
>TRBJ2-3|TRBD1|TRBV20-1|.
CSARDFQGGTDTQYF
TGCAGTGCTAGAGATTTCCAGGGGGGCACAGATACGCAGTATTTT
>TRBJ2-1|TRBD2|TRBV29-1|.
CSVESRGDEQFF
TGCAGCGTTGAGTCCCGGGGGGATGAGCAGTTCTTC
>TRBJ2-1|.|TRBV27|.
CASSYDRGGYNEQFF
TGTGCCAGCAGTTATGATAGGGGGGGATACAATGAGCAGTTCTTC
>TRBJ2-6|TRBD1|TRBV4-1|.
CASSQRQGEPSGANVLTF
TGCGCCAGCAGCCAACGACAGGGCGAGCCTTCTGGGGCCAACGTCCTGACTTTC
>TRBJ2-5|TRBD1|TRBV27|.
CASRVGGTGDVETQYF
TGTGCCAGCAGGGTGGGGGGGACAGGGGATGTCGAGACCCAGTACTTC